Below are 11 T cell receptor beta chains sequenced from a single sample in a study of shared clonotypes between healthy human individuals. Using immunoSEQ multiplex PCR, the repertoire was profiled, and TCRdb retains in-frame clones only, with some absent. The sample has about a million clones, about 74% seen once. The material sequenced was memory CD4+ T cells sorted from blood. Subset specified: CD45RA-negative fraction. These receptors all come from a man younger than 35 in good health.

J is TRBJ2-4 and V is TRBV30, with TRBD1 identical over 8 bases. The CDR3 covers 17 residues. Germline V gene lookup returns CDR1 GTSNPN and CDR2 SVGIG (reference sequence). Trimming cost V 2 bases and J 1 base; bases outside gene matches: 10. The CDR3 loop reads CAWSNSNRGTAKNIQYF. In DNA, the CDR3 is TGTGCCTGGAGTAACTCAAACAGGGGGACCGCCAAAAACATTCAGTACTTC.

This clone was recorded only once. CDR3: CASSLGDNEQFF. DNA of the CDR3: TGTGCCAGCTCACTTGGAGACAATGAGCAGTTCTTC. The rearrangement links TRBV18 to TRBJ2-1, with D unresolved. Germline lookup yields CDR1 KGHSH and CDR2 LQKENI. Trimming removed 4 bases at V and 5 bases at J, with 6 bases between. The CDR3 runs 12 residues.

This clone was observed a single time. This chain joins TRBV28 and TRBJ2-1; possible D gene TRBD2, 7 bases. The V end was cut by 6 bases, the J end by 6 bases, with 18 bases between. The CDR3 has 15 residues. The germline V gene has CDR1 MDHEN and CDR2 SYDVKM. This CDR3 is CASRLGGQRVNEQFF. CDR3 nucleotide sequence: TGTGCCAGCAGATTGGGGGGGCAAAGGGTCAATGAGCAGTTCTTC.

The chain's CDR3 is CASSEATFPGYGYTF. The CDR3 DNA is TGTGCCAGCAGTGAAGCAACCTTCCCCGGCTATGGCTACACCTTC. The V gene is TRBV6-1, the J gene TRBJ1-2; D remains unclear. This CDR3 is built from 15 residues. Looked up from germline, CDR1 is MNHNS and CDR2 is SASEGT. V lost 0 bases to trimming and J lost 4 bases, with 12 bases between them.

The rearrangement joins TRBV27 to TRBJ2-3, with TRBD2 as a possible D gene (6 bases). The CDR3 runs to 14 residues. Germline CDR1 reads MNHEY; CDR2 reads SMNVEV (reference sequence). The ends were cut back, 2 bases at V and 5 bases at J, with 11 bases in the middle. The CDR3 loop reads CASSLRGLQDTQYF. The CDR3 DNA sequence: TGTGCCAGCAGTTTACGGGGGTTGCAAGATACGCAGTATTTT.

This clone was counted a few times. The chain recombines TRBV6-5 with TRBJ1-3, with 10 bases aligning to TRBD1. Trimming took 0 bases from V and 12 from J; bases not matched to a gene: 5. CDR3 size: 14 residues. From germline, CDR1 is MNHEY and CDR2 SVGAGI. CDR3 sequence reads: CASSYSKGTGVIYF. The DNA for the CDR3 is TGTGCCAGCAGTTACTCGAAAGGGACAGGGGTCATATATTTT.

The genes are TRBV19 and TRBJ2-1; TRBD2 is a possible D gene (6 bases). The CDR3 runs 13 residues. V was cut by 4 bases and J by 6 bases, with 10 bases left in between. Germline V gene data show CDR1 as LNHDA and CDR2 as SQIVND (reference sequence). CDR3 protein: CASSTVGGNEQFF. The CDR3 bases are TGTGCCAGTAGTACTGTCGGGGGCAATGAGCAGTTCTTC. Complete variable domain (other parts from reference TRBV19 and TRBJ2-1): DGGITQSPKYLFRKEGQNVTLSCEQNLNHDAMYWYRQDPGQGLRLIYYSQIVNDFQKGDIAEGYSVSREKKESFPLTVTSAQKNPTAFYLCASSTVGGNEQFFGPGTRLTVL.

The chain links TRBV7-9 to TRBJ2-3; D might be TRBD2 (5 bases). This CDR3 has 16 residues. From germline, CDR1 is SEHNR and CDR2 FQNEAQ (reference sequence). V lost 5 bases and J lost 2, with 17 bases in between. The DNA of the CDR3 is TGTGCCAGCAGCCACACGGTAGCGTCAACCACAGATACGCAGTATTTT. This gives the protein CASSHTVASTTDTQYF.

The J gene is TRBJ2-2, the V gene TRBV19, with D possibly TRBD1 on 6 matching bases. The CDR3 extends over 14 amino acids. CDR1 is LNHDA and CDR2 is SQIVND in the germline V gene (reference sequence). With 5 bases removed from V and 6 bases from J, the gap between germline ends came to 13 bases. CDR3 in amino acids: CASSVGAAAGELFF. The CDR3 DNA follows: TGTGCCAGTAGTGTGGGGGCGGCGGCCGGGGAGCTGTTTTTT.

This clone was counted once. The DNA of the CDR3 is TGTGCCAGCAGCTCCACAGGGAATACTTATAATTCACCCCTCCACTTT. Protein: CASSSTGNTYNSPLHF. This chain joins TRBV5-6 and TRBJ1-6, with a weak D call TRBD1 (6 bases). Deletions cut 3 bases from V and 4 bases from J, with 14 bases between. Germline CDR1 reads SGHDT; CDR2 reads YYEEEE. This CDR3 region has 16 residues.

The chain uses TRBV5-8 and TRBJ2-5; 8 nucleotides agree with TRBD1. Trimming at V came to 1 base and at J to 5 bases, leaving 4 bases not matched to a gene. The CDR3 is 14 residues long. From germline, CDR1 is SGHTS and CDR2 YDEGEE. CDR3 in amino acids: CASSLQGARETQYF. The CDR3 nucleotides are TGTGCCAGCAGCTTGCAGGGGGCGCGGGAGACCCAGTACTTC. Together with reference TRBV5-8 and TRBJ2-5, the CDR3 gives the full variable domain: EAGVTQSPTHLIKTRGQQATLRCSPISGHTSVYWYQQALGLGLQFLLWYDEGEERNRGNFPPRFSGRQFPNYSSELNVNALELEDSALYLCASSLQGARETQYFGPGTRLLVL.